Below, 9 T cell receptor beta chains from the same sample are listed, as sequenced in a study of OX40 agonist ivuxolimab in advanced cancers. TCRdb's copy holds only in-frame clones and misses some; the assay was immunoSEQ multiplex PCR. The sample shows tens of thousands of clones, approximately 84% of them seen only once. The sequencing used CD4+ or CD8+ T cells sorted from blood, collected in a trial of the OX40 agonist ivuxolimab. These receptors came from an adult with an advanced solid tumor such as melanoma, head and neck, liver or kidney cancer.

Turning to this clone: The sample contains more than one DNA sequence encoding this CDR3. The CDR3 protein is CASSQVGEVNEQFF. The CDR3 region has the DNA TGCGCCAGCAGCCAGGTCGGGGAAGTCAATGAGCAGTTCTTC. V usage is TRBV4-1 and J usage is TRBJ2-1; possible D gene TRBD2, 5 bases. This CDR3 has 14 residues. The ends were cut back, 3 bases at V and 6 bases at J, with 12 bases in the middle. CDR1 and CDR2 (germline): MGHRA, YSYEKL.

The V call is TRBV4-2, the J call TRBJ2-2; 8 bases fit TRBD1. The CDR3 loop spans 16 amino acids. Germline values: CDR1 LGHNA, CDR2 YNFKEQ. The V gene end was trimmed by 1 base and the J gene end by 5 bases; junction bases not matched to a gene: 6. CDR3 coding DNA: TGTGCCAGCAGCCAAGCGCCGGGACAGGTTACCGGGGAGCTGTTTTTT. Translating it yields CASSQAPGQVTGELFF.

This chain uses TRBV13 with TRBJ2-3; D is perhaps TRBD2 (6 bases). V was clipped by 5 bases and J by 2 bases, with 17 bases between them. The CDR3 runs 16 residues. The V gene's germline CDR1 is PRHDT and CDR2 FYEKMQ (reference sequence). CDR3 loop: CASSLGDWNPTDTQYF. The DNA of the CDR3 is TGTGCCAGCAGCCTCGGGGACTGGAACCCCACAGATACGCAGTATTTT.

This chain connects TRBV13 to TRBJ2-3; unclear D gene. There are 14 residues in the CDR3. Looked up from germline, CDR1 is PRHDT and CDR2 is FYEKMQ (reference sequence). Trimming took off 5 bases at V and 4 bases at J, with 13 bases between the two ends. The CDR3 reads CASSPVSSSDTQYF. CDR3 DNA: TGTGCCAGCAGCCCCGTTTCCAGCTCAGATACGCAGTATTTT.

This clone came up a few times. The chain has TRBV9 and TRBJ2-1, with TRBD1 matching over 8 bases. Looked up from germline, CDR1 is SGDLS and CDR2 is YYNGEE. This CDR3 is built from 16 residues. Trimming at V came to 0 bases and at J to 4 bases, leaving 6 bases not matched to a gene. CDR3 DNA sequence: TGTGCCAGCAGCGTAGGTTACAGGGGGGTTTACAATGAGCAGTTCTTC. Translation: CASSVGYRGVYNEQFF.

This clone was detected only once. The chain couples TRBV11-2 to TRBJ2-3; 8 nucleotides match TRBD2. Trimming cost V 5 bases and J 10 bases; bases outside gene matches: 5. CDR3 length: 12 residues. In germline, CDR1 is SGHAT, CDR2 FQNNGV. The DNA for the CDR3 is TGTGCCAGCAGCCTTGGACTAGCCGCGCAGTATTTT. Encoded protein: CASSLGLAAQYF.

V is TRBV9 and J is TRBJ2-7, with 8 bases fitting TRBD1. The CDR3 consists of 14 residues. CDR1 and CDR2 from the germline V gene are SGDLS and YYNGEE. The V and J ends lost 4 bases and 5 bases, in that order; junction bases with no gene match: 8. The CDR3 is CASSSRTGRDEQYF. In DNA, the CDR3 is TGTGCCAGCAGCTCCCGGACAGGGCGGGACGAGCAGTACTTC.

This clone is judged medium-sized. This chain uses TRBV7-8 with TRBJ2-2; the match to TRBD2 covers 13 bases. J gave up 1 base and V 5 bases, and 10 bases lay outside the gene matches. This CDR3 is 19 amino acids long. Germline V gene lookup returns CDR1 SGHVS and CDR2 FQNEAQ. The CDR3 bases are TGTGCCAGCAGCGAACTAGCGGGAGGGCCGATAGGGAACACCGGGGAGCTGTTTTTT. Its protein is CASSELAGGPIGNTGELFF.

The chain joins TRBV25-1 to TRBJ1-2, with unresolved D. V was clipped by 1 base and J by 1 base, with 13 bases between them. This CDR3 region has 16 residues. Germline assignment: CDR1 MGHDK and CDR2 SYGVNS. In nucleotides, the CDR3 is TGTGCCAGCAGTGAATCGGGCGGTCCGGTTAACTATGGCTACACCTTC. The encoded protein is CASSESGGPVNYGYTF.